What follows are 11 T cell receptor beta chains derived from one specimen sequenced in a study of neurological immune-mediated disorders. TCRdb recomputed calls from the 5' RACE reads with MiXCR, one row per CDR3 protein. The sample includes some 60,000 distinct CDR3 sequences, about 3.5% of them seen just once. The source material was PBMCs. The receptors were sampled from a woman in her 50s with multiple sclerosis.

This clonotype appeared many times. The gene calls are TRBV20-1 and TRBJ2-1, with D hard to call. The V gene's germline CDR1 is DFQATT and CDR2 SNEGSKA (reference sequence). There are 14 residues in the CDR3. Trimming pared 7 bases from V and 8 bases from J, leaving 21 bases between. CDR3 nucleotides: TGCAGTGACCTGGGCCCTGGGTTCCTGGATGAGCAGTTCTTC. Its protein is CSDLGPGFLDEQFF.

The sample holds many counts of this clonotype. This rearrangement joins TRBV27 to TRBJ2-4; the D gene is possibly TRBD2 (5 bases). This CDR3 spans 14 amino acids. The V end was cut by 6 bases, the J end by 8 bases, with 17 bases between. The germline gives CDR1 MNHEY, CDR2 SMNVEV (reference sequence). CDR3 in amino acids: CASRPEGRQDIQYF. CDR3 nucleotides: TGTGCCAGCAGACCAGAGGGCCGTCAGGACATTCAGTACTTC.

This clonotype was counted at least ten times. The chain is built from TRBV20-1 and TRBJ2-7; 10 bases fit TRBD1. This CDR3 region has 14 residues. Germline V CDR1 and CDR2: DFQATT, SNEGSKA (reference sequence). Germline trimming cut 2 bases from V and 7 bases from J; bases unmatched to any gene: 8. The CDR3 DNA reads TGCAGTGCTAGACACCGGGACAGGGGAGGGGAGCAGTACTTC. It specifies CSARHRDRGGEQYF.

This clonotype showed up many times. The gene calls are TRBV29-1 and TRBJ2-7; no definite D call. This CDR3 region has 10 residues. The V gene lost 6 bases and the J gene lost 6 bases, with 9 bases spanning the gap. The germline V gene encodes CDR1 SQVTM and CDR2 ANQGSEA. The CDR3 loop is CSVLISEQYF. The CDR3 DNA follows: TGCAGCGTCTTAATCTCCGAGCAGTACTTC.

This clonotype was counted at least ten times. The chain links TRBV5-1 to TRBJ2-3; D remains unclear. With 2 bases removed from V and 1 base from J, the gap between germline ends came to 8 bases. Germline values: CDR1 SGHRS, CDR2 YFSETQ. This CDR3 is 14 amino acids long. The CDR3 loop is CASSFHTGTDTQYF. CDR3 bases: TGCGCCAGCAGCTTCCACACAGGCACAGATACGCAGTATTTT.

This clonotype was picked up a small number of times. No DNA is shown, since the ends of the CDR3 on it are uncertain; the CDR3 is the one TCRdb lists. This chain joins TRBV9 and TRBJ1-6. The germline CDR1 and CDR2 sequences are SGDLS and YYNGEE. Ends included, the CDR3 has 13 residues. The CDR3 sequence is CASSVAEGSPLHF.

This clonotype was seen only a few times. The J gene is TRBJ2-7, the V gene TRBV6-2 or TRBV6-3; 12 bases are shared with TRBD2. Germline values: CDR1 MNHEY, CDR2 SVGEGT. CDR3 length: 15 amino acids. Trimming cost V 7 bases and J 4 bases; bases outside gene matches: 8. DNA for the CDR3: TGTGCCAGCATTACGCTAGCGGGAGGGCCATACGAGCAGTACTTC. It yields the protein CASITLAGGPYEQYF.

At least ten counts were recorded for this clonotype. The rearrangement joins TRBV27 to TRBJ2-7; weak D call: TRBD1 (5 bases). The CDR3 has 14 amino acids. V was shortened by 5 bases and J by 0 bases, with 11 bases between the two germline ends. CDR1 MNHEY and CDR2 SMNVEV come from the germline V gene (reference sequence). The CDR3 spells CASSQTVLSYEQYF. The CDR3 DNA sequence: TGTGCCAGCAGTCAGACAGTTCTCTCCTACGAGCAGTACTTC.

Ten or more counts support this clonotype. The V and J genes are TRBV27 and TRBJ2-7; 13 nucleotides align to TRBD2. Germline V gene sequence: CDR1 MNHEY, CDR2 SMNVEV (reference sequence). V gave up 6 bases and J gave up 7 bases; unmatched junction bases: 6. CDR3 length: 14 residues. Here the CDR3 reads CASRTAGLAGEQYF. The CDR3 coding sequence is TGTGCCAGCAGAACGGCGGGACTAGCGGGAGAGCAGTACTTC.

This clonotype came up many times. This chain joins TRBV6-5 and TRBJ2-1; TRBD1 matches at 8 bases. The CDR3 spans 13 residues. CDR1 and CDR2 (germline): MNHEY, SVGAGI. The J segment lost 9 bases and the V segment lost 1 base, leaving 2 bases of the junction unmatched. The CDR3 is CASSYFRGREQFF. CDR3 bases: TGTGCCAGCAGTTACTTCAGGGGGCGTGAGCAGTTCTTC.

This clonotype has more than one count but fewer than ten. The rearrangement uses TRBV12-3 or TRBV12-4 and TRBJ2-2; tentatively, D is TRBD2 (6 bases). V shed 2 bases and J shed 6 bases, with 16 bases lying between them. This CDR3 contains 16 residues. The CDR3 sequence: CASSLRGSIQPGELFF. The DNA for the CDR3 is TGTGCCAGCAGTTTACGGGGGAGCATCCAACCCGGGGAGCTGTTTTTT.